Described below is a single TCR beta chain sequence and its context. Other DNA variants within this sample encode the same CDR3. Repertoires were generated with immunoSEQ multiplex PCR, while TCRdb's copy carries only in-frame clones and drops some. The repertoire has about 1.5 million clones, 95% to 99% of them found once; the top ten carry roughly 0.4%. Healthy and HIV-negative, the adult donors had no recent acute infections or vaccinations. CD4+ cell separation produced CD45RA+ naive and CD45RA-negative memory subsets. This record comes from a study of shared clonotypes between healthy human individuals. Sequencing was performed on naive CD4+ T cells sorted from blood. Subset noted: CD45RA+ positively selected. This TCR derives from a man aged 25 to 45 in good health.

This chain's CDR3 is CASSWDTYNEQFF. The CDR3 DNA follows: TGTGCCAGCAGTTGGGATACCTACAATGAGCAGTTCTTC. This chain connects TRBV2 to TRBJ2-1; D unresolved. The length of the CDR3 is 13 residues. Trimming removed 5 bases at V and 2 bases at J, with 7 bases between. Germline V gene data show CDR1 as SNHLY and CDR2 as FYNNEI.